What follows are 8 T cell receptor beta chains derived from one specimen sequenced in a study of OX40 agonist ivuxolimab in advanced cancers. Here immunoSEQ multiplex PCR was the method, and the copy in TCRdb shows in-frame clones only, minus some. Of about 52,000 clones listed, about 82% are singletons. The sample was CD4+ or CD8+ T cells sorted from blood, taken in a trial of the OX40 agonist ivuxolimab. These receptors came from an adult with an advanced solid tumor such as melanoma, head and neck, liver or kidney cancer.

The chain is built from TRBV6-5 and TRBJ1-2; TRBD1 might be the D (5 bases). From germline, CDR1 is MNHEY and CDR2 SVGAGI. With 2 bases removed from V and 5 bases from J, the gap between germline ends came to 15 bases. The CDR3 sequence is 15 residues long. CDR3 sequence: CASSYAAGGHYGYTF. The CDR3 bases are TGTGCCAGCAGTTACGCCGCGGGCGGACATTATGGCTACACCTTC.

CDR3 region: CASSHTEYYEQYF. The CDR3 DNA sequence: TGCGCCAGCAGCCACACAGAGTACTACGAGCAGTACTTC. This rearrangement joins TRBV5-1 to TRBJ2-7; D ambiguous. V was trimmed by 4 bases and J by 3 bases, leaving 11 bases between them. CDR3 size: 13 residues. Germline assignment: CDR1 SGHRS and CDR2 YFSETQ.

The rearrangement links TRBV11-3 to TRBJ2-1; a possible D gene is TRBD2 (5 bases). V was cut by 5 bases and J by 0 bases, with 17 bases left in between. The CDR3 consists of 17 residues. Germline V gene data show CDR1 as SGHNT and CDR2 as YENEEA. The CDR3 nucleotides read TGTGCCAGCAGCCTTGGGCCGACGGGGAGCTCCTACAATGAGCAGTTCTTC. This translates into CASSLGPTGSSYNEQFF.

The V and J genes are TRBV6-6 and TRBJ1-5; D unclear. This CDR3 has 16 amino acids. Germline V gives CDR1 MNHNY, CDR2 SVGAGI (reference sequence). The V gene lost 6 bases and the J gene lost 8 bases, with 23 bases spanning the gap. CDR3 protein: CASSPLRKRGLEPQHF. CDR3 DNA: TGTGCCAGCAGCCCCCTGCGGAAAAGAGGGCTAGAGCCCCAGCATTTT.

The J gene is TRBJ2-6, the V gene TRBV7-3; D is unresolved. Germline assignment: CDR1 SGHTA and CDR2 FQGTGA. V lost 3 bases to trimming and J lost 2 bases, with 2 bases between them. This CDR3 has 13 residues. This CDR3 reads CASSFAGANVLTF. Here the CDR3 DNA reads TGTGCCAGCAGCTTTGCTGGGGCCAACGTCCTGACTTTC.

This rearrangement joins TRBV7-2 to TRBJ1-4; D possibly corresponds to TRBD1 (5 bases). Germline V gene lookup returns CDR1 SGHTA and CDR2 FQGNSA. This CDR3 has 15 amino acids. The V gene lost 4 bases and the J gene lost 0 bases, with 9 bases spanning the gap. The CDR3 region has the DNA TGTGCCAGCAGCTGGGGGGGTGCAACTAATGAAAAACTGTTTTTT. Protein product: CASSWGGATNEKLFF.

This rearrangement joins TRBV7-8 to TRBJ1-5; D might be TRBD1 (6 bases). The germline CDR1 and CDR2 sequences are SGHVS and FQNEAQ. The V end was cut by 5 bases, the J end by 6 bases, with 26 bases between. The CDR3 length is 18 residues. The DNA of the CDR3 is TGTGCCAGCAGCGAGAACAGGGCAGGTTGGGGGGACACTCAGCCCCAGCATTTT. Translated, it gives CASSENRAGWGDTQPQHF.

The gene calls are TRBV9 and TRBJ2-5; D call uncertain. Trimming removed 0 bases at V and 3 bases at J, with 6 bases between. The CDR3 is made up of 13 amino acids. The germline V gene encodes CDR1 SGDLS and CDR2 YYNGEE. The CDR3 region has the DNA TGTGCCAGCAGCGTAGCCCAGAAAGAGACCCAGTACTTC. It specifies CASSVAQKETQYF. Full variable domain (outside the CDR3, taken from reference TRBV9 and TRBJ2-5): DSGVTQTPKHLITATGQRVTLRCSPRSGDLSVYWYQQSLDQGLQFLIQYYNGEERAKGNILERFSAQQFPDLHSELNLSSLELGDSALYFCASSVAQKETQYFGPGTRLLVL.